The clone carrying this T cell receptor beta chain was seen only a few times. Its specificity is not known. The data derive from a study of human T cells and chemical hapten exposure. In the study overall: Largely, small differences in pooled library volume made per-sample TCR yields vary. Study-level points and caveats: All donors were alopecia patients, so their immunity may differ from that of healthy people.

The time point is: patch test 1, 2 weeks after DPC sensitization. The treatment denotes: therapeutic diphenylcyclopropenone sensitization with weekly scalp DPC. Each CDR3 protein is one row after TCRdb ran MiXCR on the RACE reads. There are 75,000 to 100,000 distinct CDR3 sequences in the sample; 9.5% to 15% occur only once, and over 2% lies in the top ten. This receptor was taken from a woman aged 40 to 55 with alopecia areata. Some clones in this sample may be carry-over from other donors' samples. Source: whole blood, taken in connection with sensitization to the hapten diphenylcyclopropenone (DPC).

CDR3 in amino acids: CAISESGKTKSYGYTF. The DNA for the CDR3 is TGTGCCATCAGTGAGTCGGGGAAGACGAAGAGTTATGGCTACACCTTC. The chain employs TRBV10-3 and TRBJ1-2; D is unclear. V was clipped by 0 bases and J by 5 bases, with 16 bases between them. The CDR3 sequence is 16 residues long. Germline V lookup: CDR1 ENHRY, CDR2 SYGVKD.